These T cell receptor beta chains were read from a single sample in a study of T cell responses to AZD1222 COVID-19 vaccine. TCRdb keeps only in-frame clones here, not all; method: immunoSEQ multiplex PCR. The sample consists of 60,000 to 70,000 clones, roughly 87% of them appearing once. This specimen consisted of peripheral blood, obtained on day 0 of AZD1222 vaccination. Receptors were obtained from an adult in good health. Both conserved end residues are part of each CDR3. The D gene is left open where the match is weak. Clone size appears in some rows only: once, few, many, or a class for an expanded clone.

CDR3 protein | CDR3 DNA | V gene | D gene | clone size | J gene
CASSFSGGDYNEQFF | TGTGCCAGCAGCTTTAGCGGGGGGGATTACAATGAGCAGTTCTTC | TRBV7-3 | TRBD2 | - | TRBJ2-1
CSASVGETQYF | TGCAGTGCTAGTGTCGGGGAGACCCAGTACTTC | TRBV20-1 | - | - | TRBJ2-5
CASSPGTAQESPLHF | TGTGCCAGCAGCCCCGGGACCGCCCAAGAGTCACCCCTCCACTTT | TRBV9 | - | - | TRBJ1-6
CASAPGQGITEAFF | TGTGCTAGTGCCCCGGGACAGGGCATCACTGAAGCTTTCTTT | TRBV12-5 | TRBD1 | - | TRBJ1-1
CASSVAIGAPLHF | TGTGCCAGCAGCGTAGCGATAGGCGCACCCCTCCACTTT | TRBV9 | - | - | TRBJ1-6
CASSISQFTEAFF | TGTGCCAGTAGTATCTCACAGTTCACTGAAGCTTTCTTT | TRBV19 | - | - | TRBJ1-1
CASIALGTGGHNSPLHF | TGCGCCAGCATCGCACTGGGGACAGGGGGTCATAATTCACCCCTCCACTTT | TRBV10-1 | TRBD1 | - | TRBJ1-6
CASSAQGKSSNQPQHF | TGTGCCAGCTCAGCACAGGGAAAGTCAAGCAATCAGCCCCAGCATTTT | TRBV18 | - | - | TRBJ1-5
CASSQGTAYEQYF | TGCGCCAGCAGCCAAGGGACAGCGTACGAGCAGTACTTC | TRBV5-1 | TRBD1 | - | TRBJ2-7
CASKEGALNTEAFF | TGTGCCAGCAAAGAGGGGGCTTTGAACACTGAAGCTTTCTTT | TRBV6-5 | TRBD1 | once | TRBJ1-1
CASSLDGGFYEQYF | TGCGCCAGCAGCTTGGACGGGGGGTTCTACGAGCAGTACTTC | TRBV5-1 | TRBD2 | - | TRBJ2-7
CASSFRVGDEQFF | TGTGCCAGCAGCTTCCGTGTGGGAGATGAGCAGTTCTTC | TRBV13 | - | - | TRBJ2-1
CASSHIAGGLKNEQFF | TGTGCCAGCAGCCACATAGCGGGGGGGCTGAAGAATGAGCAGTTCTTC | TRBV7-9 | TRBD2 | - | TRBJ2-1
CASSRTGGFYGYTF | TGTGCCAGTAGTCGGACAGGGGGATTCTATGGCTACACCTTC | TRBV19 | TRBD1 | - | TRBJ1-2
CASSLGGEKLFF | TGTGCCAGCAGCTTAGGGGGGGAAAAACTGTTTTTT | TRBV7-9 | - | - | TRBJ1-4
CASSLDRGGRSYEQYF | TGTGCCAGCAGCTTAGACCGGGGGGGAAGATCCTACGAGCAGTACTTC | TRBV7-3 | TRBD2 | once | TRBJ2-7
CASSFWDRYTF | TGTGCCAGCAGCTTTTGGGACCGCTACACCTTC | TRBV5-5 | - | - | TRBJ1-2
CSVVPQGRYYGYTF | TGCAGCGTTGTACCCCAGGGTCGGTACTATGGCTACACCTTC | TRBV29-1 | - | - | TRBJ1-2